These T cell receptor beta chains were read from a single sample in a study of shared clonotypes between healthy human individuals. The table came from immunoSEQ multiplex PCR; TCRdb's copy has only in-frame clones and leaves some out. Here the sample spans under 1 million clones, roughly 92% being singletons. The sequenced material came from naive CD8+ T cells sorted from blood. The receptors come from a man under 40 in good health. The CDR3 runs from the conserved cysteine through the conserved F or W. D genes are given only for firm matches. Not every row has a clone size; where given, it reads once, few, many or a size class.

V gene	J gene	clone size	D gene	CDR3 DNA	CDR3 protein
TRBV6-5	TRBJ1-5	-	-	TGTGCCAGCAGTTACTATAAAGGCAATCAGCCCCAGCATTTT	CASSYYKGNQPQHF
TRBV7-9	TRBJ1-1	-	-	TGTGCCAGCAGCCCCCCAGGACAAACAGAGAAAGCTTTCTTT	CASSPPGQTEKAFF
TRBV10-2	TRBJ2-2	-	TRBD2	TGCGCCAGCATCGCGGGAGGGAACACCGGGGAGCTGTTTTTT	CASIAGGNTGELFF
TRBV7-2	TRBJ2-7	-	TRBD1	TGTGCCAGCAGCCCGAGGAGACAGGGAAGCTACGAGCAGTACTTC	CASSPRRQGSYEQYF
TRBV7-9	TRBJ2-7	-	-	TGTGCCAGCAGCTTAAGTAGCGAGGGAGCTCTGTCCTACGAGCAGTACTTC	CASSLSSEGALSYEQYF
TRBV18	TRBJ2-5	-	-	TGTGCCAGCTCACCACCGGCGGGTCGCGGAGAGACCCAGTACTTC	CASSPPAGRGETQYF
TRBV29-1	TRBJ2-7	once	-	TGCAGCGTTAGCGGAACCCGGACGATCTACGAGCAGTACTTC	CSVSGTRTIYEQYF
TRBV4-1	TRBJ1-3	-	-	TGCGCCAGCAGCCAAGAATGGCCAGGCAGGGGAAACACCATATATTTT	CASSQEWPGRGNTIYF
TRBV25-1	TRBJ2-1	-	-	TGTGCCAGCAGTGAACACGCCAGGGAAAATGAGCAGTTCTTC	CASSEHARENEQFF
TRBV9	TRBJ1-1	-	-	TGTGCCAGCAGCGGAGGACCGCTCACTGAAGCTTTCTTT	CASSGGPLTEAFF
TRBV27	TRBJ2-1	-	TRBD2	TGTGCCAGCACTTTACTAGCGGGCTACAATGAGCAGTTCTTC	CASTLLAGYNEQFF
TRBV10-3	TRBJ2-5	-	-	TGTGCCATCAGGGATGGACAGCAAGAGACCCAGTACTTC	CAIRDGQQETQYF
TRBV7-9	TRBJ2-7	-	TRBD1	TGTGCCAGCAGCTACCCGGACAGGGGAATTTACGAGCAGTACTTC	CASSYPDRGIYEQYF
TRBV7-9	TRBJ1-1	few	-	TGTGCCAGCAGCTTAGCGCAGATTGAAGCTTTCTTT	CASSLAQIEAFF
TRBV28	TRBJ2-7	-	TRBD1	TGTGCCAGCAGTTTCCCGGGACAGGGTACTTACGAGCAGTACTTC	CASSFPGQGTYEQYF
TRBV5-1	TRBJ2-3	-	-	TGCGCCAGCAGCCCTGCGGCTAGAGAGCTGTCGGATACGCAGTATTTT	CASSPAARELSDTQYF
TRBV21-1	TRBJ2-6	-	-	TGTGCCAGCAGCAGACGGGACACCCCCTCGGGGGCCAACGTCCTGACTTTC	CASSRRDTPSGANVLTF
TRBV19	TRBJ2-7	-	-	TGTGCCAGTAGCTCGGATGGGTCCTACGAGCAGTACTTC	CASSSDGSYEQYF
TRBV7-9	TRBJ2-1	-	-	TGTGCCAGCAGCCCAGGGACCCCATACAATGAGCAGTTCTTC	CASSPGTPYNEQFF
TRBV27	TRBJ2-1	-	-	TGTGCCAGCAGTTTAAATCAGGGAAGGACCTACAATGAGCAGTTCTTC	CASSLNQGRTYNEQFF
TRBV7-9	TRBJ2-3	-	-	TGTGCCAGCAGCGCCCGTAATGAAGATACGCAGTATTTT	CASSARNEDTQYF
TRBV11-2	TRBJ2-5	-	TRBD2	TGTGCCAGCAGCTTCAGGACTAGCGGGATCCAAGAGACCCAGTACTTC	CASSFRTSGIQETQYF
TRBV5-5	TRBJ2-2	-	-	TGTGCCAGCAGTTTCGACTACTACACCGGGGAGCTGTTTTTT	CASSFDYYTGELFF
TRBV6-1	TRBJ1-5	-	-	TGTGCCAGCAGTGAATGGGTGGGTCAGCCCCAGCATTTT	CASSEWVGQPQHF
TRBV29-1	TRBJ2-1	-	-	TGCAGCGTTGAAGGCTCCGTTGGTAAAAGCTCCTACAATGAGCAGTTCTTC	CSVEGSVGKSSYNEQFF
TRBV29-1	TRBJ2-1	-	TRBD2	TGCAGCGTTAGCGGGGGACCCTTCAATGAGCAGTTCTTC	CSVSGGPFNEQFF
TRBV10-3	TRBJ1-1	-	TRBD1	TGTGCCATCAGTGGGACCGGGACAGGGGACACTGAAGCTTTCTTT	CAISGTGTGDTEAFF
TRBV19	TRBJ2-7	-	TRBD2	TGTGCCAGTAAGACTAGCCATCTCGAGCAGTACTTC	CASKTSHLEQYF
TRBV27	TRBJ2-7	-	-	TGTGCCAGCAGTATTAAAGGGACGTCCTACGAGCAGTACTTC	CASSIKGTSYEQYF
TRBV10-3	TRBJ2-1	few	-	TGTGCCATCAGTGAATCAACGGACTCGTACAATGAGCAGTTCTTC	CAISESTDSYNEQFF
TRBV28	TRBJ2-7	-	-	TGTGCCAGCAGCCCTAGGTGGGAGGCTCTTTACGAGCAGTACTTC	CASSPRWEALYEQYF
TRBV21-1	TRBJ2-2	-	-	TGTGCCAGCAGCAAAGGGGGACCCGGGGAGCTGTTTTTT	CASSKGGPGELFF
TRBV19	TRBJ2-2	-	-	TGTGCCAGGGACAGTGTATCTGGGGAGCTGTTTTTT	CARDSVSGELFF
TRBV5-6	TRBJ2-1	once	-	TGTGCCAGCAGCTCGGGACACCCCAATGAGCAGTTCTTC	CASSSGHPNEQFF
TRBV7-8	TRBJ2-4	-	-	TGTGCCAGCAGCTTAGACAGAAAAAACATTCAGTACTTC	CASSLDRKNIQYF
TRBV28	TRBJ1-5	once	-	TGTGCCAGCAGTTTTTCGGGTCTCTGGGGACAGCCCCAGCATTTT	CASSFSGLWGQPQHF
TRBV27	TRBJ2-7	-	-	TGTGCCAGCGCCGCTATCCGGGACCCTAACTACGAGCAGTACTTC	CASAAIRDPNYEQYF
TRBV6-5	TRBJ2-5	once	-	TGTGCCAGCAGTTACCTCGACGCGGGGGACATCCAGTACTTC	CASSYLDAGDIQYF
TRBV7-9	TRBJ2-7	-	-	TGTGCCAGCAGCTTAGGCAGTCTGCAGTACTTC	CASSLGSLQYF
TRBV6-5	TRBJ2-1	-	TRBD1	TGTGCCAGCAGCCTAGGGACAGGGTCCTACAATGAGCAGTTCTTC	CASSLGTGSYNEQFF
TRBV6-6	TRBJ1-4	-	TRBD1	TGTGCCAGCAGCAACCGGGACAGGGAACAGGAAAAACTGTTTTTT	CASSNRDREQEKLFF
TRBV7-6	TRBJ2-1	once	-	TGTGCCAGCAGCTTAGCACTGGGGAATGAGCAGTTCTTC	CASSLALGNEQFF
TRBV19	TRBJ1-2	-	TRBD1	TGTGCCAGTAGTAAATACCGGGACAGGGGACCGTCTAACTATGGCTACACCTTC	CASSKYRDRGPSNYGYTF
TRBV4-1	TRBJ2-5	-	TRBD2	TGCGCCAGCAGCCAAGATTTAGCCGGACTAGCGGGAGGGCCTGAGACCCAGTACTTC	CASSQDLAGLAGGPETQYF
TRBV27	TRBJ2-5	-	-	TGTGCCAGCAAACCTTGGGGGGTAAAGGAAGAGACCCAGTACTTC	CASKPWGVKEETQYF
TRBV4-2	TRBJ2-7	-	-	TGTGCCAGCAGCCCAGGGACCAGCTCCTACGAGCAGTACTTC	CASSPGTSSYEQYF
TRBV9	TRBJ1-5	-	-	TGTGCCAGCAGCGCCTCCGGGTCTTCAGCACAGCCCCAGCATTTT	CASSASGSSAQPQHF
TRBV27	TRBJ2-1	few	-	TGTGCCAGCAGTTTACAAGGGCCCTCTCACAATGAGCAGTTCTTC	CASSLQGPSHNEQFF
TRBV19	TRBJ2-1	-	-	TGTGCCAGTAGTATTCCGGAATCCCGCAATGAGCAGTTCTTC	CASSIPESRNEQFF
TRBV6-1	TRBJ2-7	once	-	TGTGCCAGCAGTGAAACCCCCATTTGGGAATTGGGGAATGAGGAGCAGTACTTC	CASSETPIWELGNEEQYF
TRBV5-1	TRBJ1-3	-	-	TGCGCCAGCAGCTTGGATTTACGGGGGAGCGGAAACACCATATATTTT	CASSLDLRGSGNTIYF
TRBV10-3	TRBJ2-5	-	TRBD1	TGTGCCATCAGTCTGACAGGACAGGGTGAAGAGACCCAGTACTTC	CAISLTGQGEETQYF